A single sample is the source of the 2 T cell receptor beta chains below, sequenced in a study of blood T cells in healthy people across ages. Then a second PCR, running roughly 6 to 11 cycles, was carried out with a sample-barcoded 5' primer and a J-beta primer mix. MiXCR, applied by TCRdb to the 5' RACE reads, yields one record per CDR3 protein. Here the sample spans 1.5 million to 2 million distinct CDR3 sequences, approximately 30% being singletons. The sequencing input was blood. The origin of the receptors is a woman in her twenties or thirties in good health.

This clonotype was observed a few times. The rearrangement uses TRBV27 and TRBJ1-2; D may be TRBD1 (5 bases). CDR1 is MNHEY, CDR2 SMNVEV, per germline (reference sequence). V was clipped by 8 bases and J by 3 bases, with 16 bases between them. The CDR3 is made up of 14 amino acids. The chain's CDR3 is CASGFIRDYYGYTF. CDR3 coding DNA: TGTGCCAGCGGGTTCATCAGGGACTACTATGGCTACACCTTC.

This clonotype was recorded a few times. The rearrangement joins TRBV2 to TRBJ1-5; TRBD1 matches at 7 bases. Germline V lookup: CDR1 SNHLY, CDR2 FYNNEI. The CDR3 consists of 14 residues. The V and J ends lost 8 bases and 6 bases, in that order; junction bases with no gene match: 10. The CDR3 loop is CASSRLNRGQPQHF. The CDR3 DNA is TGTGCCAGCTCCCGGTTAAACAGGGGTCAGCCCCAGCATTTT. Combining the CDR3 with reference TRBV2 and TRBJ1-5 gives the whole variable domain EPEVTQTPSHQVTQMGQEVILRCVPISNHLYFYWYRQILGQKVEFLVSFYNNEISEKSEIFDDQFSVERPDGSNFTLKIRSTKLEDSAMYFCASSRLNRGQPQHFGDGTRLSIL.